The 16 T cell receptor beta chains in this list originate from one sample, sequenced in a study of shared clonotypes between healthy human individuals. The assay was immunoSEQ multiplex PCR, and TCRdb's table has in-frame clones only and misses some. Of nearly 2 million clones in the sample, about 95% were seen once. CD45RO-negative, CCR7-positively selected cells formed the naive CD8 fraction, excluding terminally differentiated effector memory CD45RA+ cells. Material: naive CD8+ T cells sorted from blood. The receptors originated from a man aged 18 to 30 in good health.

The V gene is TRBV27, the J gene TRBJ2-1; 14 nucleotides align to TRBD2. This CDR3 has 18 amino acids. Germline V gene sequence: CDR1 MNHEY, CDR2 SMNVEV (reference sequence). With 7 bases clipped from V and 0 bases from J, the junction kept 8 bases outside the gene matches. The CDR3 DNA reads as TGTGCCAGCACCTCCGAGACTAGCGGGAGGGCCTCCTACAATGAGCAGTTCTTC. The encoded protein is CASTSETSGRASYNEQFF.

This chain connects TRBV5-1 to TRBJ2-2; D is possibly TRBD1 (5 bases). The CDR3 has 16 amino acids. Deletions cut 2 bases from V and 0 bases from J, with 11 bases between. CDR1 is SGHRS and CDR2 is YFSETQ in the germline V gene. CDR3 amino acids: CASSFGREANTGELFF. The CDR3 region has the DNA TGCGCCAGCAGCTTTGGCAGGGAAGCGAACACCGGGGAGCTGTTTTTT.

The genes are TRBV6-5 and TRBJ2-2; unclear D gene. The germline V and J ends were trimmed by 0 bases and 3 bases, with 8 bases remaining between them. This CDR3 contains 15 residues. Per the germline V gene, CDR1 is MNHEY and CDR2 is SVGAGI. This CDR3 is CASSYSTLDTGELFF. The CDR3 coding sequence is TGTGCCAGCAGTTACTCAACATTAGACACCGGGGAGCTGTTTTTT.

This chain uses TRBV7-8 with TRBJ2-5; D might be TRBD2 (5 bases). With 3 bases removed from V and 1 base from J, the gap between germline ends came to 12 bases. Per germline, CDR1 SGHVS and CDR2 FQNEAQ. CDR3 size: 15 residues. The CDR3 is CASSLYLGSQETQYF. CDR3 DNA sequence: TGTGCCAGCAGCTTGTATCTTGGGAGCCAAGAGACCCAGTACTTC.

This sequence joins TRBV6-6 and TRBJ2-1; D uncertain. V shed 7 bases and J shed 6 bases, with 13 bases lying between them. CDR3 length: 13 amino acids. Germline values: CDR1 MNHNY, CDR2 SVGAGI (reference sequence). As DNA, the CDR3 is TGTGCCAGCACTTTTTACGGTGGCAATGAGCAGTTCTTC. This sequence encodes CASTFYGGNEQFF.

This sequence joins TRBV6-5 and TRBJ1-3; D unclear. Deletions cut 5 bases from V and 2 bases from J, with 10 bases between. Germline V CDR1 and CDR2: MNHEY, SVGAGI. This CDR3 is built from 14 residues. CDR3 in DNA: TGTGCCAGCAGTGAGGGAGGAACTGGAAACACCATATATTTT. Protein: CASSEGGTGNTIYF.

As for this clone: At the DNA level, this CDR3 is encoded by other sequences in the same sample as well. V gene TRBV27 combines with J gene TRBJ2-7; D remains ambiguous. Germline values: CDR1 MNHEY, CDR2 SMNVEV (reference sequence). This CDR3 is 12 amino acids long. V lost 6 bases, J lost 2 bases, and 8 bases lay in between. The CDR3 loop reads CASRGTAYEQYF. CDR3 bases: TGTGCCAGCAGAGGTACAGCCTACGAGCAGTACTTC.

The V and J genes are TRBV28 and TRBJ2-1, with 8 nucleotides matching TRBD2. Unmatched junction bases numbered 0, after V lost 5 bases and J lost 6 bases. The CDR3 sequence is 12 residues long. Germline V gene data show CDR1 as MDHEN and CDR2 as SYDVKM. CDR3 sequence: CASSSGSNEQFF. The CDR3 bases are TGTGCCAGCAGTAGCGGGAGCAATGAGCAGTTCTTC.

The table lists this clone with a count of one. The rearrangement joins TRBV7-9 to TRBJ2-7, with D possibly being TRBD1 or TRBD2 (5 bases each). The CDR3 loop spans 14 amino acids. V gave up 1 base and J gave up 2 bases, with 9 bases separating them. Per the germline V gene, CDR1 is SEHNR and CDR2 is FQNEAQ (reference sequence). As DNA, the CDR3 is TGTGCCAGCAGCTTAGGGGACGGCACCTACGAGCAGTACTTC. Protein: CASSLGDGTYEQYF.

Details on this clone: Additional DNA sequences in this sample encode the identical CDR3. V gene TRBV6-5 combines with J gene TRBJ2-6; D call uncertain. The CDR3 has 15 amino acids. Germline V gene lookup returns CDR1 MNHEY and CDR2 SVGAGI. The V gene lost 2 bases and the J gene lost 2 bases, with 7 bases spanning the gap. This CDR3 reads CASSYGGTGANVLTF. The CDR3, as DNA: TGTGCCAGCAGTTACGGCGGTACTGGGGCCAACGTCCTGACTTTC.

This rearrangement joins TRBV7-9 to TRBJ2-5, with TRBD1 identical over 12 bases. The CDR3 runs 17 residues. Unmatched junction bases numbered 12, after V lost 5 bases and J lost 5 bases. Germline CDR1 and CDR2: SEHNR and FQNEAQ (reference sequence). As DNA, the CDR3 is TGTGCCAGCAGCATACCCCGGGACAGGGGGCCTTTGGAGACCCAGTACTTC. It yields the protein CASSIPRDRGPLETQYF.

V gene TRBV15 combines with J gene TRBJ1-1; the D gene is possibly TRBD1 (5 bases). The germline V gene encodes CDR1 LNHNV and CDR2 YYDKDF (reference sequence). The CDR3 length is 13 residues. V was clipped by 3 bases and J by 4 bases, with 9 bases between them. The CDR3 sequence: CATSRGVGTEAFF. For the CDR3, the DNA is TGTGCCACCAGCAGGGGGGTTGGCACTGAAGCTTTCTTT.

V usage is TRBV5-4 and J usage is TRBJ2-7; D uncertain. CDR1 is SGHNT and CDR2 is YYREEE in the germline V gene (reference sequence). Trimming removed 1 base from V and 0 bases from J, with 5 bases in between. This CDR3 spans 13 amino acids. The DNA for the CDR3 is TGTGCCAGCAGCTTGACCAGCTCCTACGAGCAGTACTTC. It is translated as CASSLTSSYEQYF. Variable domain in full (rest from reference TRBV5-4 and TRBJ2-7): ETGVTQSPTHLIKTRGQQVTLRCSSQSGHNTVSWYQQALGQGPQFIFQYYREEENGRGNFPPRFSGLQFPNYSSELNVNALELDDSALYLCASSLTSSYEQYFGPGTRLTVT.

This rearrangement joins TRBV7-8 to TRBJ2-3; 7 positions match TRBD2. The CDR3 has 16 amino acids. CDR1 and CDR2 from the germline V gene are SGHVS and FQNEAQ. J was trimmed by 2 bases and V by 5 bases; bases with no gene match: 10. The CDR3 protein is CASSRSTSSFTDTQYF. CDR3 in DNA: TGTGCCAGCAGCCGTTCGACTAGCAGCTTCACAGATACGCAGTATTTT.

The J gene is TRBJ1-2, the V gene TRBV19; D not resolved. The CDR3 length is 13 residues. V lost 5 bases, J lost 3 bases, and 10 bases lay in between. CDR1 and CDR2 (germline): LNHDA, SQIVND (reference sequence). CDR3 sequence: CASSPARHYGYTF. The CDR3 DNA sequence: TGTGCCAGTAGTCCAGCTAGACACTATGGCTACACCTTC.

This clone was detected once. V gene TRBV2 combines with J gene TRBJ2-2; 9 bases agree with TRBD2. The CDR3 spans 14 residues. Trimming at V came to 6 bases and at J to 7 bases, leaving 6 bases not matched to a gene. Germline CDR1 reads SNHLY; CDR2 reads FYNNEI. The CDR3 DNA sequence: TGTGCCAGCAGCCCTAGCGGGAATGACGGGGAGCTGTTTTTT. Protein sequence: CASSPSGNDGELFF.